This is a list of T cell receptor beta chains from one sample in a study of T-cell memory formation after mild COVID-19. A single record per CDR3 protein comes from TCRdb applying MiXCR to the 5' RACE reads. The sample includes about 410,000 distinct CDR3 sequences, roughly 18% of them seen just once. Source material: PBMCs or a T cell subset sorted from them (not recorded which). The receptors were gathered from a young man who had mild COVID-19 (a few samples of this study predate the infection). Cell type and time point are not known. Each CDR3 is given with its conserved first and last residue. A D gene is named only where the DNA matches it firmly. Part of the rows lack a size; the others show once, few, many or a class for expanded clones.

abundance	j_gene	d_gene	v_gene	CDR3nt	CDR3aa
few	TRBJ2-5	NA	TRBV2	TGTGCCACACAGGCGACGCTACTGGACGCTAAAGAGACCCAGTACTTC	CATQATLLDAKETQYF
NA	TRBJ2-1	NA	TRBV6-6	TGTGCCAGCAGTTACTCACGAGCCTACAATGAGCAGTTCTTC	CASSYSRAYNEQFF
many	TRBJ2-1	NA	TRBV5-4	TGTGCCAGCAGCGGGGACAACCACAATGAGCAGTTCTTC	CASSGDNHNEQFF
few	TRBJ2-5	NA	TRBV9	TGTGCCAGCAGCGCCGCAGGGGTAGAAGAGACCCAGTACTTC	CASSAAGVEETQYF
NA	TRBJ1-6	NA	TRBV6-5	TGTGCCAGCAGGGGCTTCTACAGCTCCTATAATTCACCCCTCCACTTT	CASRGFYSSYNSPLHF
few	TRBJ2-5	TRBD1	TRBV5-1	TGCGCCAGCAGCTCTATCGGGACAGACCAAGAGACCCAGTACTTC	CASSSIGTDQETQYF
NA	TRBJ2-5	NA	TRBV5-5	TGTGCCAGCAGCTTGGGGGCCCTACCACAGACCCAGTACTTC	CASSLGALPQTQYF
few	TRBJ1-5	NA	TRBV9	TGTGCCAGCAGCGTCGATAGGCCGGAGCAAGGGCCCCAGCATTTT	CASSVDRPEQGPQHF
NA	TRBJ1-2	TRBD1	TRBV6-6	TGTGCCAGCAGTTTAAAACAGGGGTTCGCAGGCTACACCTTC	CASSLKQGFAGYTF
NA	TRBJ2-4	NA	TRBV30	TGTGCCTGGGGGGCGGCCAGACATAACATTCAGTACTTC	CAWGAARHNIQYF
few	TRBJ2-7	NA	TRBV4-3	TGCGCCAGCAGCCAAGATTTAGCGGTCTCCTACGAGCAGTACTTC	CASSQDLAVSYEQYF
NA	TRBJ1-1	NA	TRBV7-2	TGTGCCAGCAGCTTACGGCAGGGGAGTACTGAAGCTTTCTTT	CASSLRQGSTEAFF
many	TRBJ1-3	NA	TRBV4-3	TGCGCCAGCAGTTCCGGGGGGTCTGGAAACACCATATATTTT	CASSSGGSGNTIYF
many	TRBJ2-3	TRBD2	TRBV28	TGTGCCAGCAGTTCCGGAAGGCGGGGGGTTACAGATACGCAGTATTTT	CASSSGRRGVTDTQYF
NA	TRBJ2-3	TRBD2	TRBV7-2	TGTGCCAGCAGCTTCGGCCTGGGGGGGGATACGCAGTATTTT	CASSFGLGGDTQYF
once	TRBJ2-3	TRBD2	TRBV7-8	TGTGCCAGCAGCTTAGCGAGTAGCGGGGGGAGCACAGATACGCAGTATTTT	CASSLASSGGSTDTQYF
NA	TRBJ1-4	NA	TRBV20-1	TGCAGTGCTAGAGATCGGGCAGGGCTTAATGAAAAACTGTTTTTT	CSARDRAGLNEKLFF
NA	TRBJ2-3	NA	TRBV3-1	TGTGCCAGCAGCCAATCCCGACGGTACAGGGTGGGGACAGATACGCAGTATTTT	CASSQSRRYRVGTDTQYF
NA	TRBJ1-4	NA	TRBV7-9	TGTGCCAGCAGCTTCCCGAGGGCTGATGAAAAACTGTTTTTT	CASSFPRADEKLFF
NA	TRBJ1-4	NA	TRBV21-1	TGTGCCAGCGGAAAGACAGGGAGAGATGAAAAACTGTTTTTT	CASGKTGRDEKLFF
NA	TRBJ1-1	NA	TRBV28	TGTGCCAGCAGTTTCTCAGGGACTCTGAACACTGAAGCTTTCTTT	CASSFSGTLNTEAFF
NA	TRBJ2-7	NA	TRBV20-1	TGCAGTGCTAGAGATCTGCCGTACTACGAGCAGTACTTC	CSARDLPYYEQYF
few	TRBJ1-1	NA	TRBV5-1	TGCGCCAGCAGCTTGCTTCGGATGCGGGAAGCTTTCTTT	CASSLLRMREAFF
NA	TRBJ1-4	TRBD1	TRBV28	TGTGCCAGCATCCCGGGACAGGGGTATGAAAAACTGTTTTTT	CASIPGQGYEKLFF
few	TRBJ2-1	NA	TRBV12-3/TRBV12-4	TGTGCCAGCAGGGCGAGTAGCGGCCTATACAATGAGCAGTTCTTC	CASRASSGLYNEQFF
NA	TRBJ2-3	NA	TRBV18	TGTGCCAGCTCACCCCTCGGGGACCTAGATACGCAGTATTTT	CASSPLGDLDTQYF